The TCR beta chain described here comes from a study of CD8+ T cells in alopecia areata. Extraction and reverse transcription of RNA yielded cDNA as the sequencing template. The assay was immunoSEQ multiplex PCR, and TCRdb's table has in-frame clones only and misses some. The sample lists around 120,000 clones; around 50% were seen once. This CDR3 is 12 amino acids long. CDR1 is SQVTM and CDR2 is ANQGSEA in the germline V gene. The germline V and J ends were trimmed by 4 bases and 4 bases, with 10 bases remaining between them. This clone was recorded a few times. V usage is TRBV29-1 and J usage is TRBJ1-2; possible D gene TRBD1, 5 bases. The source of this sequence is a human donor with alopecia areata. Material: NKG2D-low CD8+ T cells sorted from blood. This CDR3 reads CSVGLDSYGYTF. CDR3 coding DNA: TGCAGCGTTGGACTAGACAGCTATGGCTACACCTTC.